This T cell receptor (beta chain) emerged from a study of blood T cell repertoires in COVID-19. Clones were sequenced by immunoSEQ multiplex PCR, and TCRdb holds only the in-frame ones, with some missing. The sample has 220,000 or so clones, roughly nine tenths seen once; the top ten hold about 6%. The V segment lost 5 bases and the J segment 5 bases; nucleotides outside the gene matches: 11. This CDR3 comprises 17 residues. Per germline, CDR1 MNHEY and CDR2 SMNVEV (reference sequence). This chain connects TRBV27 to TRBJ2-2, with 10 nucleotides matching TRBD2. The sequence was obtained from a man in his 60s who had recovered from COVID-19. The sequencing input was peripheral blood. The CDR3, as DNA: TGTGCCAGCAGTCATAGGGGAGCGGGGGGGCGGACCGGGGAGCTGTTTTTT. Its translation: CASSHRGAGGRTGELFF.